This record concerns one T cell receptor beta chain sequence. The sample belongs to a study of T cell changes during pregnancy in multiple sclerosis. Sequencing was performed with immunoSEQ multiplex PCR; in TCRdb, only in-frame clones are kept and a portion is missing. The table has 55,000 to 80,000 clones, roughly 92% seen once. The V gene's germline CDR1 is SQVTM and CDR2 ANQGSEA. The ends lost 5 bases at V and 7 bases at J; junction bases unmatched: 4. The CDR3 sequence is 11 residues long. The material sequenced was CD8+ T cells from peripheral blood mononuclear cells, taken in the second trimester of pregnancy. The chain uses TRBV29-1 and TRBJ2-7; 8 positions agree with TRBD2. The sequence was obtained from a female donor with multiple sclerosis, enrolled in a pregnancy study. CDR3 nucleotides: TGCAGCGTTTCTTCGGGGGGGGAGCAGTACTTC. Its translation: CSVSSGGEQYF.